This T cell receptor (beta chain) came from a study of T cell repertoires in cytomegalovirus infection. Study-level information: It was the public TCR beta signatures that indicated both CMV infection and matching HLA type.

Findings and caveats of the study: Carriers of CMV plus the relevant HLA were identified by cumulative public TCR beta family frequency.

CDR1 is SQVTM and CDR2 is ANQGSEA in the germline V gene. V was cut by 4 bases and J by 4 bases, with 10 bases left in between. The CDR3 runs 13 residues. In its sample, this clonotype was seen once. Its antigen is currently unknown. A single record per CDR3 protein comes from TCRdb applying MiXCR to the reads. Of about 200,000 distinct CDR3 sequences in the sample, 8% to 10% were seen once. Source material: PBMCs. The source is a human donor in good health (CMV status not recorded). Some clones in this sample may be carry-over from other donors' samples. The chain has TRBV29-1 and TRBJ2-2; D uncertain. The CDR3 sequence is CSVAVPGTGELFF. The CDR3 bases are TGCAGCGTTGCGGTCCCCGGCACCGGGGAGCTGTTTTTT.